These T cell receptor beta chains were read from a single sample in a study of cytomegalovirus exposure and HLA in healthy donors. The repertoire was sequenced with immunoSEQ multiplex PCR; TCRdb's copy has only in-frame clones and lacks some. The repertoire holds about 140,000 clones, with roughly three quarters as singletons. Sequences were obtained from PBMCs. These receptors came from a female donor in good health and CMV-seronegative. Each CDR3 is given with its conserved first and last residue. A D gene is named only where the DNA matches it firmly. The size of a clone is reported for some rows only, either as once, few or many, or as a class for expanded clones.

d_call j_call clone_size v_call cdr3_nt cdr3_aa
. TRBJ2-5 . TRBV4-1 TGCGCCAGCAGCCAGGCCGGTGTCGGAGGAGAGACCCAGTACTTC CASSQAGVGGETQYF
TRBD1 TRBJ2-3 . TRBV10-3 TGTGCCACTCAGGGGGACACAGATACGCAGTATTTT CATQGDTDTQYF
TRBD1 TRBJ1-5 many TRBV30 TGTGCCTACTGGGACAGGACGAATCAGCCCCAGCATTTT CAYWDRTNQPQHF
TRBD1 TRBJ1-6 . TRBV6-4 TGTGCCAGCAGTCCATCCGGGACAGGGCTCTATTCACCCCTCCACTTT CASSPSGTGLYSPLHF
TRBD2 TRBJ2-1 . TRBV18 TGTGCCAGCTTCCTCAAGGGACGGGACTACTACAATGAGCAGTTCTTC CASFLKGRDYYNEQFF
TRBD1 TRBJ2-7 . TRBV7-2 TGTGCCAGCAGCTTTTTTCAGGGGGCACCAACCTACGAGCAGTACTTC CASSFFQGAPTYEQYF
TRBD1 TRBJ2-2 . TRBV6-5 TGTGCCAAGACAGGGGGAGTGAACACCGGGGAGCTGTTTTTT CAKTGGVNTGELFF
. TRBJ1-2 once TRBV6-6 TGTGCCAGCAGTTACTCGTGGGGAGGCTATGGCTACACCTTC CASSYSWGGYGYTF
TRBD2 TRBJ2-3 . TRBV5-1 TGCGCCAGCAGCTTCCAATGGACTAGCGGTTACACAGATACGCAGTATTTT CASSFQWTSGYTDTQYF
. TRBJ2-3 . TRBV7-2 TGTGCCAGCAGCTTAGGAGTCCCACTTAGCACAGATACGCAGTATTTT CASSLGVPLSTDTQYF
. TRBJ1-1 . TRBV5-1 TGCGCCAGCAGCTTGGTTCTGGGAGGCGACACTGAAGCTTTCTTT CASSLVLGGDTEAFF
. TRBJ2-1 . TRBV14 TGTGCCAGCAGCCGCGGGACGTACAATGAGCAGTTCTTC CASSRGTYNEQFF
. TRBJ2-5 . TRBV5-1 TGCGCCAGCAGCTTTCTTAGCGGAGCGGTGGGAGGAGAGACCCAGTACTTC CASSFLSGAVGGETQYF
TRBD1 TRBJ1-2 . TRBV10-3 TGTGCCATCAGGGACCGGGACAGTGTATATGGCTACACCTTC CAIRDRDSVYGYTF
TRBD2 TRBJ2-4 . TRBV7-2 TGTGCCAGCAGCTCTCCGGGGGGGAGCAACATTCAGTACTTC CASSSPGGSNIQYF
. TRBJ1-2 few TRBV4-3 TGCGCCAGCAGCCAAGATCGGGGTAGGATCACGGGCTACACCTTC CASSQDRGRITGYTF
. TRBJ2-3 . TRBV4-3 TGCGCCAGCAGCCAAGATAGGGAGACAGATACGCAGTATTTT CASSQDRETDTQYF
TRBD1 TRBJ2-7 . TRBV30 TGTGCCTGGATGCGTCGGGACAGAGCATACGAGCAGTACTTC CAWMRRDRAYEQYF